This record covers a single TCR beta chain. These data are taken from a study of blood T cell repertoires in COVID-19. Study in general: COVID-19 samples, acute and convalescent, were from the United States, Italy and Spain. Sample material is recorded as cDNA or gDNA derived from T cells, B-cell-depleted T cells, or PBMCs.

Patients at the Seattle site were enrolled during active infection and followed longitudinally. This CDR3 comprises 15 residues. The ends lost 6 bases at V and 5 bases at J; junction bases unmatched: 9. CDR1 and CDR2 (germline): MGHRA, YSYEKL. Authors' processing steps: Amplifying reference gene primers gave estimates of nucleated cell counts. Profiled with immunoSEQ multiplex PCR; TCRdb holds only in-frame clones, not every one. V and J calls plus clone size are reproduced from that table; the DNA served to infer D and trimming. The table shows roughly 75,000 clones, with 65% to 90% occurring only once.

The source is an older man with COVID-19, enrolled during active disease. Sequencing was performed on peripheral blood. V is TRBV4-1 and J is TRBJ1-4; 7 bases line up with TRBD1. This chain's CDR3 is CASSPIGTVNEKLFF. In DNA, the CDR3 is TGCGCCAGCAGTCCGATCGGGACAGTGAATGAAAAACTGTTTTTT.